This is a list of T cell receptor beta chains from one sample in a study of T cell responses to AZD1222 COVID-19 vaccine. Sequencing used immunoSEQ multiplex PCR; TCRdb keeps in-frame clones, though not all of them. The table has roughly 100,000 clones, approximately 90% seen once. This material consisted of peripheral blood, taken on day 0 of AZD1222 vaccination. These receptor sequences come from an adult in good health. CDR3s include the opening cysteine and the closing phenylalanine or tryptophan. Each record gives: clone size, D gene, J gene, V gene, CDR3 DNA, CDR3 protein. A D gene is named only where the DNA matches it firmly. Rows may omit the clone size; those that give it use once, few, many or a size class.

clone size: -; D gene: TRBD2; J gene: TRBJ2-1; V gene: TRBV18; CDR3 DNA: TGTGCCAGCTCACCATCAGGCCTAGCGGGAGGGGGGGTCTACAATGAGCAGTTCTTC; CDR3 protein: CASSPSGLAGGGVYNEQFF
clone size: -; D gene: TRBD1; J gene: TRBJ2-2; V gene: TRBV30; CDR3 DNA: TGTGCCTGGGAACAGGGGGCAGGTACCGGGGAGCTGTTTTTT; CDR3 protein: CAWEQGAGTGELFF
clone size: -; D gene: TRBD1; J gene: TRBJ1-2; V gene: TRBV3-1/TRBV3-2; CDR3 DNA: TGTGCCAGCAGCCCGTTGGGACAGGACTATGGCTACACCTTC; CDR3 protein: CASSPLGQDYGYTF
clone size: -; D gene: -; J gene: TRBJ1-2; V gene: TRBV28; CDR3 DNA: TGTGCCAGCAACGACCAGGGGAGGCGGTATGGCTACACCTTC; CDR3 protein: CASNDQGRRYGYTF
clone size: -; D gene: TRBD2; J gene: TRBJ2-3; V gene: TRBV19; CDR3 DNA: TGTGCCAGTAGCCCCTCCGCGGGAGCCCGGGATACGCAGTATTTT; CDR3 protein: CASSPSAGARDTQYF
clone size: -; D gene: -; J gene: TRBJ1-1; V gene: TRBV3-1/TRBV3-2; CDR3 DNA: TGTGCCAGCAGCCAAGTATTGGGTGGGCACACTGAAGCTTTCTTT; CDR3 protein: CASSQVLGGHTEAFF
clone size: -; D gene: -; J gene: TRBJ1-4; V gene: TRBV4-2; CDR3 DNA: TGTGCCAGCAGCCAAAGGGCCCCCCCTGCAACTAATGAAAAACTGTTTTTT; CDR3 protein: CASSQRAPPATNEKLFF
clone size: few; D gene: -; J gene: TRBJ1-1; V gene: TRBV4-1; CDR3 DNA: TGCGCCAGCAGCCAGTCCCCCCGGGGGGAGGCTTTCTTT; CDR3 protein: CASSQSPRGEAFF
clone size: -; D gene: TRBD1; J gene: TRBJ2-7; V gene: TRBV6-2/TRBV6-3; CDR3 DNA: TGTGCCAGCAGTCCAGGGGGAGCCCACGAGCAGTACTTC; CDR3 protein: CASSPGGAHEQYF
clone size: -; D gene: TRBD2; J gene: TRBJ2-2; V gene: TRBV28; CDR3 DNA: TGTGCCAGCAGGGGACTAGCGGGAGTGTCTGGGGAGCTGTTTTTT; CDR3 protein: CASRGLAGVSGELFF
clone size: few; D gene: TRBD1; J gene: TRBJ2-7; V gene: TRBV7-2; CDR3 DNA: TGTGCCAGCAGCTCCCGGGACAGGGCTGGCGAGCAGTACTTC; CDR3 protein: CASSSRDRAGEQYF
clone size: -; D gene: TRBD2; J gene: TRBJ2-3; V gene: TRBV20-1; CDR3 DNA: TGCAGTGCTAGGGGGGGGAATACGCAGTATTTT; CDR3 protein: CSARGGNTQYF
clone size: -; D gene: TRBD2; J gene: TRBJ2-7; V gene: TRBV19; CDR3 DNA: TGTGCCAGCAGGGGACTAGCGGGAGGGACCTACGAGCAGTACTTC; CDR3 protein: CASRGLAGGTYEQYF
clone size: once; D gene: -; J gene: TRBJ2-7; V gene: TRBV28; CDR3 DNA: TGTGCCAGCAGTAGTCCCTCCTACGAGCAGTACTTC; CDR3 protein: CASSSPSYEQYF
clone size: -; D gene: TRBD1; J gene: TRBJ2-7; V gene: TRBV5-1; CDR3 DNA: TGCGCCAGCAGCTTGGAGGGACAGGTGGCCTACGAGCAGTACTTC; CDR3 protein: CASSLEGQVAYEQYF
clone size: once; D gene: -; J gene: TRBJ1-3; V gene: TRBV5-1; CDR3 DNA: TGCGCCAGCAGCTTGGCCTCCGGGATCTCTGGAAACACCATATATTTT; CDR3 protein: CASSLASGISGNTIYF
clone size: -; D gene: -; J gene: TRBJ2-7; V gene: TRBV5-1; CDR3 DNA: TGCGCCAGCAGCTTGGTGGCGGGTGGGGGCTCCTACGAGCAGTACTTC; CDR3 protein: CASSLVAGGGSYEQYF
clone size: -; D gene: -; J gene: TRBJ1-1; V gene: TRBV3-1/TRBV3-2; CDR3 DNA: TGTGCCAGCAGCCAGAGGATCGACGGGGGCACTGAAGCTTTCTTT; CDR3 protein: CASSQRIDGGTEAFF
clone size: -; D gene: -; J gene: TRBJ2-7; V gene: TRBV18; CDR3 DNA: TGTGCCAGCTCACCCGCGGCGGACTTGCGGGCCTACGAGCAGTACTTC; CDR3 protein: CASSPAADLRAYEQYF
clone size: once; D gene: TRBD1; J gene: TRBJ1-2; V gene: TRBV25-1; CDR3 DNA: TGTGCCAGCAGTGAATGGGACAGGCTCTATGGCTACACCTTC; CDR3 protein: CASSEWDRLYGYTF
clone size: -; D gene: TRBD2; J gene: TRBJ2-7; V gene: TRBV12-3/TRBV12-4; CDR3 DNA: TGTGCCAGCCGAGGTAGCGGGAGTCACGAGCAGTACTTC; CDR3 protein: CASRGSGSHEQYF
clone size: -; D gene: -; J gene: TRBJ2-1; V gene: TRBV7-2; CDR3 DNA: TGTGCCAGCAGCTTAACGACAGAAAGCTCCTACAATGAGCAGTTCTTC; CDR3 protein: CASSLTTESSYNEQFF
clone size: -; D gene: TRBD1; J gene: TRBJ1-2; V gene: TRBV30; CDR3 DNA: TGTGCCTGGACCCGACAAGACAGGGGGAGAGGCTATGGCTACACCTTC; CDR3 protein: CAWTRQDRGRGYGYTF
clone size: -; D gene: -; J gene: TRBJ1-4; V gene: TRBV2; CDR3 DNA: TGTGCCAGCAGAGACTACAGTGCAACTAATGAAAAACTGTTTTTT; CDR3 protein: CASRDYSATNEKLFF
clone size: -; D gene: TRBD1; J gene: TRBJ1-5; V gene: TRBV3-1/TRBV3-2; CDR3 DNA: TGTGCCAGCAGCCAAAGACAGGGAGCTAGCAATCAGCCCCAGCATTTT; CDR3 protein: CASSQRQGASNQPQHF
clone size: once; D gene: -; J gene: TRBJ2-1; V gene: TRBV10-3; CDR3 DNA: TGTGCCATCAGTGAGAGCGGGTCAACCTACAATGAGCAGTTCTTC; CDR3 protein: CAISESGSTYNEQFF
clone size: -; D gene: -; J gene: TRBJ2-5; V gene: TRBV19; CDR3 DNA: TGTGCCAGTAGTCTTTTGGGGACGGGCTCGGGGACCCAGTACTTC; CDR3 protein: CASSLLGTGSGTQYF
clone size: once; D gene: -; J gene: TRBJ1-1; V gene: TRBV28; CDR3 DNA: TGTGCCAGCACATCCAGGCTCACTGAAGCTTTCTTT; CDR3 protein: CASTSRLTEAFF
clone size: -; D gene: -; J gene: TRBJ1-1; V gene: TRBV12-3/TRBV12-4; CDR3 DNA: TGTGCCAGCAGTTTCGCCAGGGAGGCTGAAGCTTTCTTT; CDR3 protein: CASSFAREAEAFF
clone size: -; D gene: TRBD1; J gene: TRBJ2-1; V gene: TRBV20-1; CDR3 DNA: TGCAGTGCTAGTCGACAGGGTGGCGATGAGCAGTTCTTC; CDR3 protein: CSASRQGGDEQFF
clone size: -; D gene: -; J gene: TRBJ2-3; V gene: TRBV2; CDR3 DNA: TGTGCCAGCAAGATCACAGAAAGCACAGATACGCAGTATTTT; CDR3 protein: CASKITESTDTQYF
clone size: -; D gene: -; J gene: TRBJ2-7; V gene: TRBV19; CDR3 DNA: TGTGCCAGTAGCGGGAAGAGGTACGAGCAGTACTTC; CDR3 protein: CASSGKRYEQYF
clone size: -; D gene: -; J gene: TRBJ2-2; V gene: TRBV13; CDR3 DNA: TGTGCCAGCAGCGCCGTCCTACAGAACACCGGGGAGCTGTTTTTT; CDR3 protein: CASSAVLQNTGELFF
clone size: -; D gene: TRBD1; J gene: TRBJ1-4; V gene: TRBV28; CDR3 DNA: TGTGCCAGCAGGGGGACAGGGCTAACTAATGAAAAACTGTTTTTT; CDR3 protein: CASRGTGLTNEKLFF
clone size: -; D gene: TRBD1; J gene: TRBJ2-3; V gene: TRBV2; CDR3 DNA: TGTGCCAGCAGCCCTGGTACAGGGGGCTTAACTAGCACAGATACGCAGTATTTT; CDR3 protein: CASSPGTGGLTSTDTQYF
clone size: -; D gene: TRBD2; J gene: TRBJ2-5; V gene: TRBV28; CDR3 DNA: TGTGCCAGCACCCTGGGGAGGGTCAAGTTACGGGGAGAGACCCAGTACTTC; CDR3 protein: CASTLGRVKLRGETQYF
clone size: -; D gene: -; J gene: TRBJ2-7; V gene: TRBV2; CDR3 DNA: TGTGCCAGCGGGGGGGCAGGCTTCTCCTACGAGCAGTACTTC; CDR3 protein: CASGGAGFSYEQYF
clone size: -; D gene: -; J gene: TRBJ2-3; V gene: TRBV5-1; CDR3 DNA: TGCGCCAGCGCAAGCACAGATACGCAGTATTTT; CDR3 protein: CASASTDTQYF
clone size: -; D gene: -; J gene: TRBJ2-1; V gene: TRBV5-4; CDR3 DNA: TGTGCCAGCTCGGTCCCCCCGAGCTCCTACAATGAGCAGTTCTTC; CDR3 protein: CASSVPPSSYNEQFF
clone size: few; D gene: -; J gene: TRBJ1-5; V gene: TRBV19; CDR3 DNA: TGTGCCAGTACGCCCGGGGGGAATCAGCCCCAGCATTTT; CDR3 protein: CASTPGGNQPQHF
clone size: -; D gene: -; J gene: TRBJ1-1; V gene: TRBV29-1; CDR3 DNA: TGCAGCGTTGACGCGGGACATGCTTTCTTT; CDR3 protein: CSVDAGHAFF
clone size: -; D gene: -; J gene: TRBJ2-1; V gene: TRBV6-1; CDR3 DNA: TGTGCCAGCAGTGAAAGACAGTTCTCCTACAATGAGCAGTTCTTC; CDR3 protein: CASSERQFSYNEQFF
clone size: -; D gene: TRBD2; J gene: TRBJ2-3; V gene: TRBV7-6; CDR3 DNA: TGTGCCAGCAGCTTAGTGGCGGGAGGCACAGATACGCAGTATTTT; CDR3 protein: CASSLVAGGTDTQYF
clone size: -; D gene: TRBD1; J gene: TRBJ2-7; V gene: TRBV6-5; CDR3 DNA: TGTGCCCGAAGGGACAGGGACTACGAGCAGTACTTC; CDR3 protein: CARRDRDYEQYF
clone size: once; D gene: TRBD1; J gene: TRBJ1-6; V gene: TRBV18; CDR3 DNA: TGTGCCAGCTCACCATATTCATCGGTAGGGACAGGGGTTAATTCACCCCTCCACTTT; CDR3 protein: CASSPYSSVGTGVNSPLHF
clone size: -; D gene: TRBD2; J gene: TRBJ2-7; V gene: TRBV6-6; CDR3 DNA: TGTGCCAGCAGTCGTCCGACTAGCGGGAGTTTGTTGGGCTACGAGCAGTACTTC; CDR3 protein: CASSRPTSGSLLGYEQYF
clone size: -; D gene: TRBD2; J gene: TRBJ2-7; V gene: TRBV25-1; CDR3 DNA: TGTGCCAGCAGTGAGTTACGAGGGGCGGGAGGTCTCTACGAGCAGTACTTC; CDR3 protein: CASSELRGAGGLYEQYF
clone size: once; D gene: -; J gene: TRBJ1-5; V gene: TRBV6-5; CDR3 DNA: TGTGCCAGCAGTTACGGCGCGGAGAATCAGCCCCAGCATTTT; CDR3 protein: CASSYGAENQPQHF
clone size: -; D gene: -; J gene: TRBJ2-2; V gene: TRBV28; CDR3 DNA: TGTGCCAGCAGTTTTAGTTCAGGGACCGGGGAGCTGTTTTTT; CDR3 protein: CASSFSSGTGELFF
clone size: -; D gene: -; J gene: TRBJ1-4; V gene: TRBV6-5; CDR3 DNA: TGTGCCAGCCTGACAACAACTAATGAAAAACTGTTTTTT; CDR3 protein: CASLTTTNEKLFF
clone size: once; D gene: TRBD1; J gene: TRBJ2-3; V gene: TRBV7-8; CDR3 DNA: TGTGCCAGCAGCCTAGACAGGGAATTCACAGATACGCAGTATTTT; CDR3 protein: CASSLDREFTDTQYF
clone size: -; D gene: -; J gene: TRBJ2-2; V gene: TRBV21-1; CDR3 DNA: TGTGCCAGCAGCAAAATACTACCCCCTTGCTCCGGGGAGCTGTTTTTT; CDR3 protein: CASSKILPPCSGELFF
clone size: -; D gene: -; J gene: TRBJ1-4; V gene: TRBV7-9; CDR3 DNA: TGTGCCAGCCATTCGGGAAACAGGGCGGAACTGTTTTTT; CDR3 protein: CASHSGNRAELFF
clone size: -; D gene: -; J gene: TRBJ2-6; V gene: TRBV19; CDR3 DNA: TGTGCCAGTACCGCCGGTGGCAGGGCTCGCTCTGGGGCCAACGTCCTGACTTTC; CDR3 protein: CASTAGGRARSGANVLTF
clone size: -; D gene: -; J gene: TRBJ1-2; V gene: TRBV29-1; CDR3 DNA: TGCAGCGTTGTGGCCGATGGCTACACCTTC; CDR3 protein: CSVVADGYTF